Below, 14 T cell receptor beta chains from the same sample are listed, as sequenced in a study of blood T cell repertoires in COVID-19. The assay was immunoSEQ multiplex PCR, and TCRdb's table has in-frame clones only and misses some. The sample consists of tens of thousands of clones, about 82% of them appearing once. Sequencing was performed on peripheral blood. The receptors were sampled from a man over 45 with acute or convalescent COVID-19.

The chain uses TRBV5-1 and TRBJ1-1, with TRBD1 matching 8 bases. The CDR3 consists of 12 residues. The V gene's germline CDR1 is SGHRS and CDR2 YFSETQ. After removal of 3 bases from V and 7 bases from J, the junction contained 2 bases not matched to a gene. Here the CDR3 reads CASSSDRGEAFF. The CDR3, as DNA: TGCGCCAGCAGCTCTGACAGGGGTGAAGCTTTCTTT.

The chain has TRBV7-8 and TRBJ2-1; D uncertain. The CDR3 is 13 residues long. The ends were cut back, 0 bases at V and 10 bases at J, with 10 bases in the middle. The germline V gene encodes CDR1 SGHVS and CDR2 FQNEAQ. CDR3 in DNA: TGTGCCAGCAGCTTAGCTAAATATGAGGAGCAGTTCTTC. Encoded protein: CASSLAKYEEQFF.

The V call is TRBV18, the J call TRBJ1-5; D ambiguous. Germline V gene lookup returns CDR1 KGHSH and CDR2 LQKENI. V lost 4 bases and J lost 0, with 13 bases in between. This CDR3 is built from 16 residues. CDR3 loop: CASSHDTLYSNQPQHF. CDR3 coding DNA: TGTGCCAGCTCACACGACACTCTGTATAGCAATCAGCCCCAGCATTTT.

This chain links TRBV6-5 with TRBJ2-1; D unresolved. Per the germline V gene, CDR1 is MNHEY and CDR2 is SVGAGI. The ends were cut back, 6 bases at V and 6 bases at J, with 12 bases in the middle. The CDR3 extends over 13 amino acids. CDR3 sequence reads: CASRALTRNEQFF. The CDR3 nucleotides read TGTGCCAGCAGGGCCCTTACACGCAATGAGCAGTTCTTC.

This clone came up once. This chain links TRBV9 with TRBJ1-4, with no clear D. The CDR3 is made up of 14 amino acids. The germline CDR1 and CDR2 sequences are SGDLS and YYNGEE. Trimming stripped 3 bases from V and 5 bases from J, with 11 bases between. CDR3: CASSAYLQNEKLFF. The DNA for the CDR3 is TGTGCCAGCAGCGCTTACCTACAGAATGAAAAACTGTTTTTT.

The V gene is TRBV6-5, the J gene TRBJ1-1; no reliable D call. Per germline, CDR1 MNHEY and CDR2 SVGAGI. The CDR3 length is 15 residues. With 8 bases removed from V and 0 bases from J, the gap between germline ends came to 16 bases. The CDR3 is CASLKQVNMNTEAFF. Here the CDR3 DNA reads TGTGCCAGCCTAAAGCAAGTCAATATGAACACTGAAGCTTTCTTT.

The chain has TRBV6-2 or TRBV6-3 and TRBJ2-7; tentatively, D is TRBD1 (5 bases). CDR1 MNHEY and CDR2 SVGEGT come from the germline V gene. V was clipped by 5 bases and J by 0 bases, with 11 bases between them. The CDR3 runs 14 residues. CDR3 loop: CASSPGLISYEQYF. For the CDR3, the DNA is TGTGCCAGCAGTCCAGGGCTCATCTCCTACGAGCAGTACTTC.

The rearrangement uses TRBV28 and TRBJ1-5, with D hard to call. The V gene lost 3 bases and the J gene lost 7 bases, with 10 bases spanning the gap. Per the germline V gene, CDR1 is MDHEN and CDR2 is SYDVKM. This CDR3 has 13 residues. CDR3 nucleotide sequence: TGTGCCAGCAGTTTTCCGGGGAAACAGCCCCAGCATTTT. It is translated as CASSFPGKQPQHF.

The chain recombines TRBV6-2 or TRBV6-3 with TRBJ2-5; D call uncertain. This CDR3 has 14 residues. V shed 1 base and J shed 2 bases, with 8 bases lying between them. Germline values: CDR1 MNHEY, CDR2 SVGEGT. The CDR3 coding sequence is TGTGCCAGCAGTTACTTGGAGATTCAAGAGACCCAGTACTTC. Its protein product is CASSYLEIQETQYF.

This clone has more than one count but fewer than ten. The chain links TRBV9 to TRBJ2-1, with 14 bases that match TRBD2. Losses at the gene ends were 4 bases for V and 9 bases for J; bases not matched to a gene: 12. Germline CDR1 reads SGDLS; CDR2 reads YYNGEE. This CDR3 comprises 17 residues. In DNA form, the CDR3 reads TGTGCCAGCAGCACCCCGGGGACTAGCGGGAGCGTTGGTGAGCAGTTCTTC. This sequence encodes CASSTPGTSGSVGEQFF.

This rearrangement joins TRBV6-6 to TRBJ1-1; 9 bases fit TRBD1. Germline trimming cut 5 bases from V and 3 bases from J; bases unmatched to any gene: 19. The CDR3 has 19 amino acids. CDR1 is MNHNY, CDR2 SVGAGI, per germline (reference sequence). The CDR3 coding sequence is TGTGCCAGCAGTCCCTCGTCTATCGGGACAGGGCAGGGGTACACTGAAGCTTTCTTT. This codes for CASSPSSIGTGQGYTEAFF.

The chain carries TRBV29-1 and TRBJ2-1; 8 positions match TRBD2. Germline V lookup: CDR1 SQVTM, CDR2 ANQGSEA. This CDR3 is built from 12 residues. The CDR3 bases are TGCAGTACTAGCGGTACCTACAATGAGCAGTTCTTC. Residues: CSTSGTYNEQFF.

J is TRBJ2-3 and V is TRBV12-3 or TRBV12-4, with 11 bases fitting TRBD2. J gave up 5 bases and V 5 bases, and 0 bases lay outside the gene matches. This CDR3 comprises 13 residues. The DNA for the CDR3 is TGTGCCAGCAGTGGGACTAGCGGAGATACGCAGTATTTT. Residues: CASSGTSGDTQYF.

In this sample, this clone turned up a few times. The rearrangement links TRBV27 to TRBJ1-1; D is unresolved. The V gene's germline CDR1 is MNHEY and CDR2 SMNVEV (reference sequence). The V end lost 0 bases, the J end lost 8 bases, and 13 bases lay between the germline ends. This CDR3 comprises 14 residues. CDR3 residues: CASSLSPPTAEAFF. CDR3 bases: TGTGCCAGCAGTTTATCCCCCCCTACAGCAGAAGCTTTCTTT.